The rows below give T cell receptor beta chains drawn from one sample of a study of T cells in Graves' hyperthyroidism and ophthalmopathy. TCRdb reprocessed the multiplex PCR reads with MiXCR, giving one entry per CDR3 protein. Among roughly 710,000 distinct CDR3 sequences, over 35% were seen once, and the ten largest hold more than 25%. The source material was blood. These receptor sequences come from a middle-aged woman with Graves' hyperthyroidism. Both conserved end residues are part of each CDR3. The order of the fields is J gene, V gene, clone size, D gene, CDR3 protein, CDR3 DNA. The D gene is left open where the match is weak. Expanded clones get a size class; other rows say once, few or many, or leave the size out.

J gene: TRBJ1-1
V gene: TRBV6-5
clone size: -
D gene: -
CDR3 protein: CASSLDWRTEAFF
CDR3 DNA: TGTGCCAGCAGCTTGGATTGGCGGACTGAAGCTTTCTTT

J gene: TRBJ2-6
V gene: TRBV10-3
clone size: -
D gene: -
CDR3 protein: CAISRGANVLTF
CDR3 DNA: TGTGCCATCAGCCGGGGGGCCAACGTCCTGACTTTC

J gene: TRBJ2-7
V gene: TRBV12-3/TRBV12-4
clone size: -
D gene: TRBD1
CDR3 protein: CASSPSTGTYEQYF
CDR3 DNA: TGTGCCAGCTCACCATCGACAGGGACCTACGAGCAGTACTTC

J gene: TRBJ2-5
V gene: TRBV7-6
clone size: many
D gene: -
CDR3 protein: CASSLFGGGGETQYF
CDR3 DNA: TGTGCCAGCAGCTTATTCGGTGGGGGCGGCGAGACCCAGTACTTC

J gene: TRBJ2-5
V gene: TRBV20-1
clone size: -
D gene: -
CDR3 protein: CSARISGTSETQYF
CDR3 DNA: TGCAGTGCTAGAATATCCGGGACATCAGAGACCCAGTACTTC

J gene: TRBJ1-4
V gene: TRBV5-1
clone size: many
D gene: -
CDR3 protein: CASHRTPADEKLFF
CDR3 DNA: TGCGCCAGCCATAGGACCCCGGCAGACGAAAAACTGTTTTTT

J gene: TRBJ2-6
V gene: TRBV7-3
clone size: -
D gene: TRBD1
CDR3 protein: CASSSRDRVPGANVLTF
CDR3 DNA: TGTGCCAGCAGTTCCCGGGACAGGGTTCCCGGGGCCAACGTCCTGACTTTC

J gene: TRBJ2-7
V gene: TRBV6-5
clone size: many
D gene: -
CDR3 protein: CASSLEGEQYF
CDR3 DNA: TGTGCCAGTTCCTTGGAGGGCGAGCAGTACTTC

J gene: TRBJ1-1
V gene: TRBV6-5
clone size: -
D gene: TRBD1
CDR3 protein: CASSSRTGGYMNTEAFF
CDR3 DNA: TGTGCCAGCAGTTCCCGGACAGGAGGGTACATGAACACTGAAGCTTTCTTT

J gene: TRBJ1-6
V gene: TRBV9
clone size: many
D gene: -
CDR3 protein: CASSVAPYNSPLHF
CDR3 DNA: TGTGCCAGCAGCGTAGCACCCTATAATTCACCCCTCCACTTT

J gene: TRBJ1-2
V gene: TRBV3-1
clone size: -
D gene: -
CDR3 protein: CASSPNGGSGYTF
CDR3 DNA: TGTGCCAGCAGCCCCAATGGGGGTTCTGGCTACACCTTC

J gene: TRBJ2-7
V gene: TRBV5-1
clone size: few
D gene: TRBD2
CDR3 protein: CASSKQPGLGSYEQYF
CDR3 DNA: TGCGCCAGCAGCAAACAACCGGGACTAGGGTCCTACGAGCAGTACTTC

J gene: TRBJ1-1
V gene: TRBV7-9
clone size: many
D gene: -
CDR3 protein: CASSRLLNTEAFF
CDR3 DNA: TGTGCCAGCAGCCGTCTTCTTAACACTGAAGCTTTCTTT

J gene: TRBJ1-6
V gene: TRBV12-3/TRBV12-4
clone size: -
D gene: -
CDR3 protein: CASSLEGVSSYNSPLHF
CDR3 DNA: TGTGCCAGCAGTTTAGAAGGGGTTAGCTCCTATAATTCACCCCTCCACTTT

J gene: TRBJ1-2
V gene: TRBV20-1
clone size: many
D gene: -
CDR3 protein: CSARDGQEDYTF
CDR3 DNA: TGCAGTGCTAGAGATGGCCAGGAAGACTACACCTTC

J gene: TRBJ1-2
V gene: TRBV19
clone size: many
D gene: TRBD1
CDR3 protein: CASGQGSGYTF
CDR3 DNA: TGTGCCAGCGGACAGGGGAGCGGCTACACCTTC

J gene: TRBJ2-1
V gene: TRBV7-9
clone size: -
D gene: -
CDR3 protein: CASSLEGGTYNEQFF
CDR3 DNA: TGTGCCAGCAGCTTAGAAGGCGGAACCTACAATGAGCAGTTCTTC

J gene: TRBJ2-1
V gene: TRBV7-9
clone size: -
D gene: -
CDR3 protein: CASSLALGAGYNEQFF
CDR3 DNA: TGTGCCAGCAGCTTAGCGCTGGGGGCGGGATACAATGAGCAGTTCTTC

J gene: TRBJ1-2
V gene: TRBV20-1
clone size: -
D gene: TRBD1
CDR3 protein: CSARRDRGNYGYTF
CDR3 DNA: TGCAGTGCTAGAAGGGACAGGGGTAACTATGGCTACACCTTC

J gene: TRBJ2-7
V gene: TRBV20-1
clone size: -
D gene: TRBD1
CDR3 protein: CSAPRMGQGYEQYF
CDR3 DNA: TGCAGTGCTCCCCGGATGGGACAGGGGTACGAGCAGTACTTC

J gene: TRBJ1-3
V gene: TRBV19
clone size: few
D gene: -
CDR3 protein: CASSRGLSGNTIYF
CDR3 DNA: TGTGCCAGTAGTCGGGGCCTCTCTGGAAACACCATATATTTT

J gene: TRBJ1-3
V gene: TRBV7-2
clone size: -
D gene: -
CDR3 protein: CASSLGAGSGNTIYF
CDR3 DNA: TGTGCCAGCAGCTTAGGGGCAGGGTCTGGAAACACCATATATTTT

J gene: TRBJ1-2
V gene: TRBV5-1
clone size: -
D gene: TRBD1
CDR3 protein: CASSPDSTGFNYGYTF
CDR3 DNA: TGCGCCAGCAGCCCGGACTCGACAGGGTTTAACTATGGCTACACCTTC

J gene: TRBJ1-5
V gene: TRBV10-3
clone size: -
D gene: -
CDR3 protein: CAIRPAGSGRETQHF
CDR3 DNA: TGTGCCATCCGCCCGGCGGGTAGCGGGAGAGAGACCCAGCATTTT

J gene: TRBJ2-7
V gene: TRBV7-9
clone size: -
D gene: -
CDR3 protein: CASSLPTTDEQYF
CDR3 DNA: TGTGCCAGCAGCTTACCGACGACGGACGAGCAGTACTTC

J gene: TRBJ2-7
V gene: TRBV2
clone size: many
D gene: -
CDR3 protein: CASSERWGSEQYF
CDR3 DNA: TGTGCCAGCAGTGAAAGATGGGGCAGCGAGCAGTACTTC

J gene: TRBJ1-5
V gene: TRBV6-5
clone size: -
D gene: TRBD1
CDR3 protein: CASSYSRQGAFGQPQHF
CDR3 DNA: TGTGCCAGCAGTTACTCAAGGCAGGGGGCGTTTGGTCAGCCCCAGCATTTT

J gene: TRBJ1-2
V gene: TRBV19
clone size: many
D gene: -
CDR3 protein: CASSTATARKNYGYTF
CDR3 DNA: TGTGCCAGTAGTACGGCGACAGCTAGGAAAAACTATGGCTACACCTTC

J gene: TRBJ2-5
V gene: TRBV6-2/TRBV6-3
clone size: -
D gene: TRBD1
CDR3 protein: CASSYHRGQETQYF
CDR3 DNA: TGTGCCAGCAGTTACCACAGGGGGCAAGAGACCCAGTACTTC

J gene: TRBJ1-1
V gene: TRBV7-9
clone size: many
D gene: TRBD1
CDR3 protein: CASSFTGGLNTEAFF
CDR3 DNA: TGTGCCAGCAGCTTCACAGGGGGATTGAACACTGAAGCTTTCTTT